This T cell receptor (beta chain) comes out of a study of regulatory T cells in long-lasting Graves disease. The time point here: newly diagnosed GD, antithyroid drugs for less than 3 months. RNA from PBMCs was the source of the TCR library. To make TCR beta libraries, researchers used iRepertoire HTBI primers and Arm-PCR of CDR3 regions. TCRdb passed the multiplex PCR reads through MiXCR, listing each CDR3 protein once. The profile shows about 530,000 distinct CDR3 sequences, about 15% of them singletons. This clonotype was recorded many times. The same data also went into a second study, on T cells in Graves' hyperthyroidism and ophthalmopathy.

This clonotype was obtained from a middle-aged woman with Graves disease. The sample consisted of peripheral blood mononuclear cells (PBMCs), taken at new diagnosis, from a patient treated with antithyroid drugs.

CDR3: CASSLGQGSDYEQYF. The CDR3 DNA reads as TGTGCCAGCAGCTTAGGCCAGGGCTCGGACTACGAGCAGTACTTC. V usage is TRBV7-9 and J usage is TRBJ2-7, with D possibly matching TRBD1 (5 bases). The CDR3 has 15 residues. V dropped 1 base and J dropped 3 bases, with 13 bases sitting between them. In germline, CDR1 is SEHNR, CDR2 FQNEAQ (reference sequence).